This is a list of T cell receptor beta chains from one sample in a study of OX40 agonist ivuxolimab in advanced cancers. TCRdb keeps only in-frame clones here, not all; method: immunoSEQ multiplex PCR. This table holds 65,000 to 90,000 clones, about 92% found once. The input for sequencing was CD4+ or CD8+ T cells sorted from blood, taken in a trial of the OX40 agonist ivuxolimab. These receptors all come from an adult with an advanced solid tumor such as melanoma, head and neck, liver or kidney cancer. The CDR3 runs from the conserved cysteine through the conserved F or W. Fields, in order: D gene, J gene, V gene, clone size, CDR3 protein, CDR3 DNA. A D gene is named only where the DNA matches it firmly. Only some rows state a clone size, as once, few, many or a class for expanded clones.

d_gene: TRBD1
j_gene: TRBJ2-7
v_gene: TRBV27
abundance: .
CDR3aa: CASSLIGTGFEQYF
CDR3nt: TGTGCCAGCAGTTTAATCGGGACAGGGTTCGAGCAGTACTTC

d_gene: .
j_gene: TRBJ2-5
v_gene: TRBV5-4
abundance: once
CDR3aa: CASSPTGPGETQYF
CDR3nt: TGTGCCAGCAGCCCAACAGGGCCGGGGGAGACCCAGTACTTC

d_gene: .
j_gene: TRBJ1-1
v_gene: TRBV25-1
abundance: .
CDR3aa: CASSESPITEAFF
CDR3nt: TGTGCCAGCAGTGAATCCCCCATCACTGAAGCTTTCTTT

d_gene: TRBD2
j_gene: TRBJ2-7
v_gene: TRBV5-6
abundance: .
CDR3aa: CASSFRFSGVEQYF
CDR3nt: TGTGCCAGCAGCTTTCGGTTTAGCGGGGTGGAGCAGTACTTC

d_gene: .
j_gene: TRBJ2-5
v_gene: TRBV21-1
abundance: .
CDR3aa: CASSSYRRGRKETQYF
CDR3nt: TGTGCCAGCAGTTCGTATCGCAGGGGGCGGAAAGAGACCCAGTACTTC

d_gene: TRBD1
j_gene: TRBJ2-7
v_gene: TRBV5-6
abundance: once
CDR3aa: CASSSTGDLDEQYF
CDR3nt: TGTGCCAGCAGCTCGACAGGGGATCTCGACGAGCAGTACTTC

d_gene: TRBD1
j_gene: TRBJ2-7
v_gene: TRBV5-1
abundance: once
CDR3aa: CASSSTGGEQYF
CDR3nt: TGCGCCAGCAGCTCAACAGGGGGCGAGCAGTACTTC

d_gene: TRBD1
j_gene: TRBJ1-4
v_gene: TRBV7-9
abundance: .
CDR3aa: CASSSNRDSSTNEKLFF
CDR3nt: TGTGCCAGCAGCTCGAACCGGGACAGTTCAACTAATGAAAAACTGTTTTTT

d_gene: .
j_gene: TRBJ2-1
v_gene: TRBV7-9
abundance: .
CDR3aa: CASSFPKGYNEQFF
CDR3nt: TGTGCCAGCAGTTTTCCGAAGGGGTACAATGAGCAGTTCTTC

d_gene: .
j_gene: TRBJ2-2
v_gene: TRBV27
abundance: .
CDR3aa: CASSLITFANTGELFF
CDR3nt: TGTGCCAGCAGTTTAATTACGTTCGCGAACACCGGGGAGCTGTTTTTT

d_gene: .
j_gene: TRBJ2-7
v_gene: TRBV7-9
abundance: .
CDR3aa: CASSETSSYEQYF
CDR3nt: TGTGCCAGCAGCGAAACCAGCTCCTACGAGCAGTACTTC

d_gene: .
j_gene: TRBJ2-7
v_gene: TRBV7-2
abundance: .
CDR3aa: CASPTPGARYEQYF
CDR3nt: TGTGCCAGCCCCACGCCGGGGGCTAGATACGAGCAGTACTTC

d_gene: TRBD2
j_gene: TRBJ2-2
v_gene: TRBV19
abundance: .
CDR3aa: CASSPLAGGTGELFF
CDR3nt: TGTGCCAGTAGCCCCCTTGCGGGGGGGACCGGGGAGCTGTTTTTT

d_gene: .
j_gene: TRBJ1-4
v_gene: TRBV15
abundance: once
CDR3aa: CATSRDRPQTNEKLFF
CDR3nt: TGTGCCACCAGCAGAGATCGTCCACAGACTAATGAAAAACTGTTTTTT

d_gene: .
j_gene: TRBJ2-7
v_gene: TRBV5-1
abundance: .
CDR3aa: CASSLGFDEQYF
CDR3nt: TGCGCCAGCAGCCTAGGGTTTGACGAGCAGTACTTC

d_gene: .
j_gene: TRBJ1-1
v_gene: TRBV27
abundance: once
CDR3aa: CASYTSPEAEAFF
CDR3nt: TGTGCCAGCTACACCTCCCCTGAGGCTGAAGCTTTCTTT

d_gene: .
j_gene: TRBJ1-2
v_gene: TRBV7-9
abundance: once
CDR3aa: CASSTIRTTREDGYTF
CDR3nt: TGTGCCAGCAGCACAATCCGGACAACGAGAGAGGATGGCTACACCTTC

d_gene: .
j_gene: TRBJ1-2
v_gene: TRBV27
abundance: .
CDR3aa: CASSLKAALVYGYTF
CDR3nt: TGTGCCAGCAGTTTAAAGGCGGCCCTGGTCTATGGCTACACCTTC